This TCR beta chain came from a study of response to subunit inactivated influenza vaccine. Study-level findings and limits: It was the authors' suggestion that each seasonal influenza vaccination recruits few new T cells.

TCRdb re-derived calls from the RT-PCR reads in MiXCR, one entry per CDR3 protein. The table records over 300,000 distinct CDR3 sequences, about a fifth of them present only once. CDR1 is SGHTA, CDR2 FQGNSA, per germline. The CDR3 sequence is 15 residues long. After removal of 1 base from V and 3 bases from J, the junction contained 3 bases not matched to a gene. This clonotype was detected a few times. Its antigen is not identified. This chain joins TRBV7-2 and TRBJ2-3, with TRBD2 matching 8 bases. This material consisted of PBMCs from blood, taken less than 22 months after vaccination. The sequence was obtained from a man between 50 and 75 years old who received an inactivated influenza vaccine. CDR3 loop: CASSLVSGATDTQYF. The CDR3 DNA reads as TGTGCCAGCAGCTTAGTTAGCGGGGCAACAGATACGCAGTATTTT.